The following is a T cell receptor beta chain sequence with its context. This entry belongs to a study of PD-1 blockade in classical Hodgkin lymphoma. The repertoire was sequenced with immunoSEQ multiplex PCR; TCRdb's copy has only in-frame clones and lacks some. The repertoire holds about 60,000 clones, with roughly nine tenths as singletons. The trim removed 2 bases at V and 7 bases at J, leaving 9 bases unmatched. The length of the CDR3 is 16 residues. In germline, CDR1 is LNHNV, CDR2 YYDKDF (reference sequence). Every patient experienced relapse after autologous stem cell transplantation, and brentuximab vedotin exposure varied.

The receptor comes from a human donor with classical Hodgkin lymphoma. This specimen was peripheral blood mononuclear cells (PBMCs), taken at baseline. The chain uses TRBV15 and TRBJ2-1, with TRBD1 identical over 9 bases. The CDR3 reads CATSRPATGGLNEQFF. In nucleotides, the CDR3 is TGTGCCACCAGCAGACCCGCGACAGGGGGGCTGAATGAGCAGTTCTTC.